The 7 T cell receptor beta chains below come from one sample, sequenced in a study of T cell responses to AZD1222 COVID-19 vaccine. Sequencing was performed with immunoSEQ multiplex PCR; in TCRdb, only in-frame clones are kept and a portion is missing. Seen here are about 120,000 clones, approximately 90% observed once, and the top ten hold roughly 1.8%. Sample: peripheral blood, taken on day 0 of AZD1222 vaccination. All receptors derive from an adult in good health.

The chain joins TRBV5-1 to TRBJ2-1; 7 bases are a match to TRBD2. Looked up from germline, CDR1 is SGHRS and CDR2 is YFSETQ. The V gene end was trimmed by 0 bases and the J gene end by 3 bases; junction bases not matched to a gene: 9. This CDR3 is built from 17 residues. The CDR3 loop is CASSLAEIAGVYNEQFF. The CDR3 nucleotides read TGCGCCAGCAGCTTGGCCGAAATAGCGGGTGTCTACAATGAGCAGTTCTTC.

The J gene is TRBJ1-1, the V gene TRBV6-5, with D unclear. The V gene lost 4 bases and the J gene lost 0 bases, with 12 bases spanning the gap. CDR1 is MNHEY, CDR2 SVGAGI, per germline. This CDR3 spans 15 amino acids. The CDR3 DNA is TGTGCCAGCAGTTTCGTCGGCAGAATGAACACTGAAGCTTTCTTT. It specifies CASSFVGRMNTEAFF.

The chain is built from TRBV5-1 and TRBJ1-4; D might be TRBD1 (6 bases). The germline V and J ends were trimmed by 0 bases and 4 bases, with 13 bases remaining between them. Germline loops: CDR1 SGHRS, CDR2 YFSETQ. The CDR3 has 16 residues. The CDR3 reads CASSLDGGPVNEKLFF. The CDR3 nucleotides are TGCGCCAGCAGCTTGGATGGGGGGCCGGTTAATGAAAAACTGTTTTTT.

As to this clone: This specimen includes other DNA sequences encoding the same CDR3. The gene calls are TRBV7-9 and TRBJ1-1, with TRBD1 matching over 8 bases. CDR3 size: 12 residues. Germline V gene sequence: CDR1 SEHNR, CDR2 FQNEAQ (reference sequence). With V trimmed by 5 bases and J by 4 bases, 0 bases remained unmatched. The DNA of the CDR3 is TGTGCCAGCAGCGACAGGGGCACTGAAGCTTTCTTT. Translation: CASSDRGTEAFF.

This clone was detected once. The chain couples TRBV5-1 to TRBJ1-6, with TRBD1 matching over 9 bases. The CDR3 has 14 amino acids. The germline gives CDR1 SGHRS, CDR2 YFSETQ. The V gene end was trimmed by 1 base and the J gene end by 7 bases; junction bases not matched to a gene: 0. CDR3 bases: TGCGCCAGCAGCTTGACAGGGGGCAATTCACCCCTCCACTTT. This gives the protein CASSLTGGNSPLHF.

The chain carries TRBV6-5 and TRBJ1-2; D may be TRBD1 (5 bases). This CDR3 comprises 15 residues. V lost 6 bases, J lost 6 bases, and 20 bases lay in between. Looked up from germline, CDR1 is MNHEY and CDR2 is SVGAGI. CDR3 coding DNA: TGTGCCAGCAGACCCCTCAGGGACGGGAGACATGGCTACACCTTC. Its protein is CASRPLRDGRHGYTF.

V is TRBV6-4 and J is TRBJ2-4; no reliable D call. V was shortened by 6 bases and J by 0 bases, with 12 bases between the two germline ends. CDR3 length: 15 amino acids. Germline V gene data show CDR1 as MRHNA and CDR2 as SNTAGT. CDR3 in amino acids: CASRSTPIAKNIQYF. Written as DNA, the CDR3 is TGTGCCAGCAGGAGCACCCCAATAGCCAAAAACATTCAGTACTTC.